At least ten counts were recorded for the clone carrying this TCR beta chain. The antigen is undetermined. V lost 6 bases and J 6 bases, leaving 15 bases between the germline ends. CDR1 and CDR2 (germline): KGHSH, LQKENI. The CDR3 loop spans 14 amino acids. Constant-region reverse primers amplified full-length variable regions, followed by semi-nested Nested Universal Primer A PCR. TCRdb re-called the 5' RACE reads with MiXCR, one entry per CDR3 protein. In the table there are 8,500 to 9,000 distinct CDR3 sequences, 27% of which are singletons. Study-level findings and limits: The larger cohort examined one V-J beta rearrangement, not whole repertoires. Tumor-infiltrating Treg TCR alpha and beta sequences overlapped most with tumor naive CD4+ T cells, then blood naive. In terms of TCR gene usage, tumor memory CD4+ T cells clustered together with blood and lymph node memory CD4+ cells, as well as with lymph node naive CD4+ cells.

The sequenced sample consisted of naive CD4+ T cells sorted from a lymph node. As for subset: naive CD4+ T cells, CD4+CD45RA+CD25-. The V call is TRBV18, the J call TRBJ1-3; D gene ambiguous. The clonotype was recovered from a female donor with breast cancer. The CDR3 region has the DNA TGTGCCAGCTCCTACGGGCTGTCGGAAAACACCATATATTTT. Translating it yields CASSYGLSENTIYF.